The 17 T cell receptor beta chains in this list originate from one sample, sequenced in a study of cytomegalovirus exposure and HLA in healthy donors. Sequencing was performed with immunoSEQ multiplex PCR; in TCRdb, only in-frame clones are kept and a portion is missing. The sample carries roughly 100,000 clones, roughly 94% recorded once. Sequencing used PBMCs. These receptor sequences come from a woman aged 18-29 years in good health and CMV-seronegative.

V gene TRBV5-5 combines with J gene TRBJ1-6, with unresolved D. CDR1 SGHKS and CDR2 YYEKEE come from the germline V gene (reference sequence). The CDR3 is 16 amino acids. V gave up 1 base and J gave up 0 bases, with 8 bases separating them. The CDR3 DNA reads TGTGCCAGCAGCTTGTCGGTAGACTCCTATAATTCACCCCTCCACTTT. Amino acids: CASSLSVDSYNSPLHF.

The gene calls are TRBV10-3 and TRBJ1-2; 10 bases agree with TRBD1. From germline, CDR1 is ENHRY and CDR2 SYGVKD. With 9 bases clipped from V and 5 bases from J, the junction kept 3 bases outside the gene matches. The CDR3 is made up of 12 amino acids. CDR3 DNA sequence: TGTGCCATAGGGACAGGGGCATATGGCTACACCTTC. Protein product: CAIGTGAYGYTF.

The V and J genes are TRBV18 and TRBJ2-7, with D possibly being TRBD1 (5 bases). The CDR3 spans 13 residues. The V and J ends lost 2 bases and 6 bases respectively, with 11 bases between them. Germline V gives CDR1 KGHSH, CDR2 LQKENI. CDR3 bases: TGTGCCAGCTCACCAGTCCAGGGTAGCGAGCAGTACTTC. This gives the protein CASSPVQGSEQYF. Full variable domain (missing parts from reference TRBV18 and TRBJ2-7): NAGVMQNPRHLVRRRGQEARLRCSPMKGHSHVYWYRQLPEEGLKFMVYLQKENIIDESGMPKERFSAEFPKEGPSILRIQQVVRGDSAAYFCASSPVQGSEQYFGPGTRLTVT.

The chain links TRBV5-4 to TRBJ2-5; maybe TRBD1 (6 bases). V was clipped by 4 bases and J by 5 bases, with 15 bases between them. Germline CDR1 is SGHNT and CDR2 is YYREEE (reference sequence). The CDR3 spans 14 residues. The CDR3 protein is CASSLKTGLETQYF. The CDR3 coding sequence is TGTGCCAGCAGCCTGAAAACAGGGTTGGAGACCCAGTACTTC.

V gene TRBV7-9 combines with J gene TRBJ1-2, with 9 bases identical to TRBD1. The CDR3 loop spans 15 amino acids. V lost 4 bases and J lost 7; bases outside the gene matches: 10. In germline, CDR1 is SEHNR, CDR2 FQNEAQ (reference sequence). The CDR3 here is CASSWGTGPPVGYTF. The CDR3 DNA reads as TGTGCCAGCAGCTGGGGGACAGGGCCCCCCGTTGGCTACACCTTC.

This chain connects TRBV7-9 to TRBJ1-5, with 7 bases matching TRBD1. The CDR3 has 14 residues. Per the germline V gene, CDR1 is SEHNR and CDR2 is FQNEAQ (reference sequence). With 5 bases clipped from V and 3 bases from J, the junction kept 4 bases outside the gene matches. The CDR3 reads CASSHGTDNQPQHF. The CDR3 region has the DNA TGTGCCAGCAGCCACGGGACAGACAATCAGCCCCAGCATTTT.

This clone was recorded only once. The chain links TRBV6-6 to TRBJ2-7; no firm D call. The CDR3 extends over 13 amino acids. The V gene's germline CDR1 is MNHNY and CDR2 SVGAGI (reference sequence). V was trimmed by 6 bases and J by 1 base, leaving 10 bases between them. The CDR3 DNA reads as TGTGCCAGCAGGGTGCTACAGTCCTACGAGCAGTACTTC. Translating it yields CASRVLQSYEQYF.

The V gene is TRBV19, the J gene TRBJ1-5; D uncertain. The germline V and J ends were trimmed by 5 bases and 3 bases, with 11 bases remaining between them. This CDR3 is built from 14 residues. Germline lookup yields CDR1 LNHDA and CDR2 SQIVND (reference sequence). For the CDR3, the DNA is TGTGCCAGTAGTGTAGCGGGAACCAATCAGCCCCAGCATTTT. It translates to CASSVAGTNQPQHF.

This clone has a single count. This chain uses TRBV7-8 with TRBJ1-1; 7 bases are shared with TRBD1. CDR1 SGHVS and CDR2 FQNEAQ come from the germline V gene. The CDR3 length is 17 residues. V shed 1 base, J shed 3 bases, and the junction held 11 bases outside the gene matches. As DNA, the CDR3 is TGTGCCAGCAGCTTAGGACGGGTGGCAGGGGGACACACTGAAGCTTTCTTT. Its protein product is CASSLGRVAGGHTEAFF. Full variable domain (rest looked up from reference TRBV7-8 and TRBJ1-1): GAGVSQSPRYKVAKRGQDVALRCDPISGHVSLFWYQQALGQGPEFLTYFQNEAQLDKSGLPSDRFFAERPEGSVSTLKIQRTQQEDSAVYLCASSLGRVAGGHTEAFFGQGTRLTVV.

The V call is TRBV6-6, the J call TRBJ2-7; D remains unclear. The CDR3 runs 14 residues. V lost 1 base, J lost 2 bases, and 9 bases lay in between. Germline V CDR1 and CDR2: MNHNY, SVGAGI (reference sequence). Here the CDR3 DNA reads TGTGCCAGCAGTTACTTGGGCCCCCCCTACGAGCAGTACTTC. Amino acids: CASSYLGPPYEQYF.

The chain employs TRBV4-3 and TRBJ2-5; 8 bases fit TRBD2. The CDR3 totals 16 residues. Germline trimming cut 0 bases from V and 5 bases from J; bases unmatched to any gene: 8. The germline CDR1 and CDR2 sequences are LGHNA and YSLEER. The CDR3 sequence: CASSQDPRGGHETQYF. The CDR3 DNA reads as TGCGCCAGCAGCCAAGACCCTCGGGGGGGTCATGAGACCCAGTACTTC.

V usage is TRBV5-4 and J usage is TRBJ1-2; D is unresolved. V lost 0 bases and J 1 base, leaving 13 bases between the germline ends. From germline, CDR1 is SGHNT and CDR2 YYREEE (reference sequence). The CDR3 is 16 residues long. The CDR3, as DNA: TGTGCCAGCAGCTTGGTGCCAGAATACCTTAACTATGGCTACACCTTC. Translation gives CASSLVPEYLNYGYTF.

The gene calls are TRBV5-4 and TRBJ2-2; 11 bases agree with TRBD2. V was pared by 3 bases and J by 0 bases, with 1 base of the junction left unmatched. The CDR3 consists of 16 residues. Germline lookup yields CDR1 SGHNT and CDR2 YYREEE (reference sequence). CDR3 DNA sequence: TGTGCCAGCAGCTGGGGACTAGCGGCGAACACCGGGGAGCTGTTTTTT. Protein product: CASSWGLAANTGELFF.

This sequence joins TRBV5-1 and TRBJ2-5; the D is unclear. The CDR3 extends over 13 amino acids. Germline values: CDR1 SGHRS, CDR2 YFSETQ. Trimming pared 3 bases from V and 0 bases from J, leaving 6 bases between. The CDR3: CASSSLYQETQYF. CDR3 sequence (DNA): TGCGCCAGCAGCTCACTGTACCAAGAGACCCAGTACTTC.

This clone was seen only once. The CDR3 DNA is TGTGCCAGCAGTCCAACTCCGACAGGGGGCTGGACGTACACCTTC. Translated, it gives CASSPTPTGGWTYTF. The V call is TRBV27, the J call TRBJ1-2; 10 nucleotides line up with TRBD1. Trimming removed 5 bases from V and 11 bases from J; junction bases left unmatched: 14. CDR1 is MNHEY, CDR2 SMNVEV, per germline (reference sequence). The CDR3 sequence is 15 residues long.

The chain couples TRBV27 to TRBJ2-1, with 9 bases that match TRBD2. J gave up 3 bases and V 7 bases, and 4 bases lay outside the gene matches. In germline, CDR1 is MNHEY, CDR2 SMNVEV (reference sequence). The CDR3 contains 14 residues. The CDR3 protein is CASTPTSGYNEQFF. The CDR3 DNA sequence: TGTGCCAGCACCCCGACTAGCGGCTACAATGAGCAGTTCTTC.

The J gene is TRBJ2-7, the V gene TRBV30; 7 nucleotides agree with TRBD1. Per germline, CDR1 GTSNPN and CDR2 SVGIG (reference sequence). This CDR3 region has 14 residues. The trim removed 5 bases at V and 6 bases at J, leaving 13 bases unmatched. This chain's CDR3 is CAWGSDRVIAEQYF. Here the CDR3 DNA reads TGTGCCTGGGGGTCTGACAGGGTGATCGCCGAGCAGTACTTC. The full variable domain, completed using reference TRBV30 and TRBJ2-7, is SQTIHQWPATLVQPVGSPLSLECTVEGTSNPNLYWYRQAAGRGLQLLFYSVGIGQISSEVPQNLSASRPQDRQFILSSKKLLLSDSGFYLCAWGSDRVIAEQYFGPGTRLTVT.